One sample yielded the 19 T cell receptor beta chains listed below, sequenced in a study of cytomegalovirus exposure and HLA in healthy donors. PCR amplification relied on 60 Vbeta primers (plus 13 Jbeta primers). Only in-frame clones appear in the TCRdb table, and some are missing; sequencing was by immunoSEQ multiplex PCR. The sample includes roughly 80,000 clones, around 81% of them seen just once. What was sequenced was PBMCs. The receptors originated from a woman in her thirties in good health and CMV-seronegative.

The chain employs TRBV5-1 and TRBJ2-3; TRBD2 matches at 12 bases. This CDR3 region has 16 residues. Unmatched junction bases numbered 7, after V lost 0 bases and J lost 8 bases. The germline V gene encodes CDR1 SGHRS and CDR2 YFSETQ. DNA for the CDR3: TGCGCCAGCAGCTTGGACCCGGGACTAGCGGGCGGTACGCAGTATTTT. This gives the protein CASSLDPGLAGGTQYF. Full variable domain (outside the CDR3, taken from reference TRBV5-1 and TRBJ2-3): KAGVTQTPRYLIKTRGQQVTLSCSPISGHRSVSWYQQTPGQGLQFLFEYFSETQRNKGNFPGRFSGRQFSNSRSEMNVSTLELGDSALYLCASSLDPGLAGGTQYFGPGTRLTVL.

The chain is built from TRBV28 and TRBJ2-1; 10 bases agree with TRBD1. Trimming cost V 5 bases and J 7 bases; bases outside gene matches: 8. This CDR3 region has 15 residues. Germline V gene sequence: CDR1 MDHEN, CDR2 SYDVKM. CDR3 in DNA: TGTGCCAGCAGTCGACAGGGGGCAATAGAAAATGAGCAGTTCTTC. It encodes CASSRQGAIENEQFF.

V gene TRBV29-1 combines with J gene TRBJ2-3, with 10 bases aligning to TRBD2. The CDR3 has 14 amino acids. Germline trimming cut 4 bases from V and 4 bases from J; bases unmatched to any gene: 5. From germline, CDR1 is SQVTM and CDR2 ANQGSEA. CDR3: CSVAPSGRPDTQYF. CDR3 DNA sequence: TGCAGCGTTGCACCTAGCGGGAGACCAGATACGCAGTATTTT.

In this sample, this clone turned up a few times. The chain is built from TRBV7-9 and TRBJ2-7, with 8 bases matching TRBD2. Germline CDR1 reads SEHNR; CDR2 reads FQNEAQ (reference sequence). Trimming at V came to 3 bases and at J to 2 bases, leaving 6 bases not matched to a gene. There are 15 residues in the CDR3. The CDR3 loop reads CASSFPETSAYEQYF. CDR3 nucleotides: TGTGCCAGCAGCTTCCCCGAGACTAGCGCCTACGAGCAGTACTTC.

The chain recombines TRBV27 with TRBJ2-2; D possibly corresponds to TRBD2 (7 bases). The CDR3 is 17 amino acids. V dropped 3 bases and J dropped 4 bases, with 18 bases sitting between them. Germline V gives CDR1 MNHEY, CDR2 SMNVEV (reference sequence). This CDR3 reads CASSFSARGGSTGELFF. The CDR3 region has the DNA TGTGCCAGCAGTTTCTCGGCTAGGGGGGGAAGCACCGGGGAGCTGTTTTTT.

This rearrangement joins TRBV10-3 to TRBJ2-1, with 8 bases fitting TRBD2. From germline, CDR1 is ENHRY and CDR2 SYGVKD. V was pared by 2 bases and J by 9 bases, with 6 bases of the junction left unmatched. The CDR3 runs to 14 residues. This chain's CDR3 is CAISEGSGTTEQFF. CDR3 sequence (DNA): TGTGCCATCAGTGAGGGTAGCGGGACTACTGAGCAGTTCTTC.

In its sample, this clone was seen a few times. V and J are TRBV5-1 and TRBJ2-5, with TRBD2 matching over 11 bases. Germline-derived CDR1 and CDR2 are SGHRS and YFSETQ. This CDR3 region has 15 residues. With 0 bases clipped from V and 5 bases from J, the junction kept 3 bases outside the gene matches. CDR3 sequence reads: CASSLVPSGRETQYF. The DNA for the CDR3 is TGCGCCAGCAGCTTGGTTCCTAGCGGGAGGGAGACCCAGTACTTC.

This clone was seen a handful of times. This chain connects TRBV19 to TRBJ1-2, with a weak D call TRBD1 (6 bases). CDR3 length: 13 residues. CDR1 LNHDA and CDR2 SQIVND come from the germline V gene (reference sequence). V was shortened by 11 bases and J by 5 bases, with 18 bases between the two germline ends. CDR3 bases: TGTGCCTCCAACCCCGACAGGAGATATGGCTACACCTTC. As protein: CASNPDRRYGYTF. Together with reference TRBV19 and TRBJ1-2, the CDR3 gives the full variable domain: DGGITQSPKYLFRKEGQNVTLSCEQNLNHDAMYWYRQDPGQGLRLIYYSQIVNDFQKGDIAEGYSVSREKKESFPLTVTSAQKNPTAFYLCASNPDRRYGYTFGSGTRLTVV.

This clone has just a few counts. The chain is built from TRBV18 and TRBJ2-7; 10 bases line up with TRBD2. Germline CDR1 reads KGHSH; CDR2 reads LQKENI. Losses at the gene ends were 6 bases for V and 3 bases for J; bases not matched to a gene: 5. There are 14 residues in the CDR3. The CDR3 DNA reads TGTGCCAGCTCCCTAGCGGGGGCGTTCTACGAGCAGTACTTC. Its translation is CASSLAGAFYEQYF.

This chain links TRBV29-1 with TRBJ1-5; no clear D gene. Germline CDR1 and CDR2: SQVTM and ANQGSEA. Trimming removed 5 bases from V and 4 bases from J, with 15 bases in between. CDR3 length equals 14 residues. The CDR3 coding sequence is TGCAGCGTTTGCGAGAAAGATATGAATCAGCCCCAGCATTTT. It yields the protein CSVCEKDMNQPQHF.

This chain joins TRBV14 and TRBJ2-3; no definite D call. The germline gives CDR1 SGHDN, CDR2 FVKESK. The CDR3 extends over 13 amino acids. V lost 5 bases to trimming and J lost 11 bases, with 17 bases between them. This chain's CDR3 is CASSAPFKYKQYF. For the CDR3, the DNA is TGTGCCAGCAGCGCGCCCTTCAAGTATAAGCAGTATTTT. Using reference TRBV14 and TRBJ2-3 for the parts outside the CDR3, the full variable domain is EAGVTQFPSHSVIEKGQTVTLRCDPISGHDNLYWYRRVMGKEIKFLLHFVKESKQDESGMPNNRFLAERTGGTYSTLKVQPAELEDSGVYFCASSAPFKYKQYFGPGTRLTVL.

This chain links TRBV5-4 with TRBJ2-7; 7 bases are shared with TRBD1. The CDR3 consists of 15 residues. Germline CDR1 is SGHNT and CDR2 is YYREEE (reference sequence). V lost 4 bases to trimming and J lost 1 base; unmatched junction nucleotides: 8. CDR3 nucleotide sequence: TGTGCCAGCAGCCCCTTCCAACAGGGGTCCTACGAGCAGTACTTC. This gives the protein CASSPFQQGSYEQYF.

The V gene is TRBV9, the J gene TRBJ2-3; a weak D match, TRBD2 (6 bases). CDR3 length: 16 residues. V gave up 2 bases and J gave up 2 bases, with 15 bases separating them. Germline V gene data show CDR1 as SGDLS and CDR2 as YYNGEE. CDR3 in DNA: TGTGCCAGCAGCGTGTACGGGGGACGAGACACAGATACGCAGTATTTT. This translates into CASSVYGGRDTDTQYF.

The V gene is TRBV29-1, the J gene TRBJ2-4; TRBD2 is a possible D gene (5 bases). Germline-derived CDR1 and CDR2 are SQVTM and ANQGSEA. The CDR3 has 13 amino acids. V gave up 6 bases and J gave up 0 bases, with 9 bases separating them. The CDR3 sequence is CSVTGLAKNIQYF. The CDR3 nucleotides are TGCAGCGTGACGGGATTAGCCAAAAACATTCAGTACTTC.

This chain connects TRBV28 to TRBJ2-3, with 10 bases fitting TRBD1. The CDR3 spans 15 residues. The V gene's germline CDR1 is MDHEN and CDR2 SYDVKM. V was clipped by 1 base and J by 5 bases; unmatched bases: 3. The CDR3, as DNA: TGTGCCAGCAGTTTATTGGGACAGGGGATAGATACGCAGTATTTT. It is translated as CASSLLGQGIDTQYF. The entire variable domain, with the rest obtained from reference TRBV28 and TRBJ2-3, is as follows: DVKVTQSSRYLVKRTGEKVFLECVQDMDHENMFWYRQDPGLGLRLIYFSYDVKMKEKGDIPEGYSVSREKKERFSLILESASTNQTSMYLCASSLLGQGIDTQYFGPGTRLTVL.

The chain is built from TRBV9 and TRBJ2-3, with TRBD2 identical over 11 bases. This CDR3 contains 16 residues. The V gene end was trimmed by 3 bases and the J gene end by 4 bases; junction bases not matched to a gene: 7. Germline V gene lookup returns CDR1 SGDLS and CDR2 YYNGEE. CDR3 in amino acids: CASSGLAGPRPDTQYF. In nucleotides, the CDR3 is TGTGCCAGCAGCGGACTAGCGGGACCCAGGCCAGATACGCAGTATTTT.

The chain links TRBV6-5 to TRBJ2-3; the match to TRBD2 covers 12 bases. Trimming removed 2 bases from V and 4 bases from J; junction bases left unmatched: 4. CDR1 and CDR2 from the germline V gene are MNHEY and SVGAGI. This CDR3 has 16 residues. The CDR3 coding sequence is TGTGCCAGCAGTTACGGGGCTAGCGGGAGGGCAGATACGCAGTATTTT. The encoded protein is CASSYGASGRADTQYF.

In DNA form, the CDR3 reads TGCGCCAGCAGTGGGGCACAGGACAATGAGCAGTTCTTC. Protein: CASSGAQDNEQFF. The V gene is TRBV10-1, the J gene TRBJ2-1; a possible D gene is TRBD1 (5 bases). Germline CDR1 reads WNHNN; CDR2 reads SYGVQD (reference sequence). The CDR3 runs 13 residues. V gave up 4 bases and J gave up 5 bases, with 9 bases separating them.

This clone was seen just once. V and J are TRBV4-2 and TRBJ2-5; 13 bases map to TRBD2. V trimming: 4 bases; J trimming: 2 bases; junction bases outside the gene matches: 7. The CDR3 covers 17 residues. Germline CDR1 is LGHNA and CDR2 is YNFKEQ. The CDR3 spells CASSPGLAGVWQETQYF. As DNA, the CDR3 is TGTGCCAGCAGCCCCGGACTAGCGGGAGTATGGCAAGAGACCCAGTACTTC.